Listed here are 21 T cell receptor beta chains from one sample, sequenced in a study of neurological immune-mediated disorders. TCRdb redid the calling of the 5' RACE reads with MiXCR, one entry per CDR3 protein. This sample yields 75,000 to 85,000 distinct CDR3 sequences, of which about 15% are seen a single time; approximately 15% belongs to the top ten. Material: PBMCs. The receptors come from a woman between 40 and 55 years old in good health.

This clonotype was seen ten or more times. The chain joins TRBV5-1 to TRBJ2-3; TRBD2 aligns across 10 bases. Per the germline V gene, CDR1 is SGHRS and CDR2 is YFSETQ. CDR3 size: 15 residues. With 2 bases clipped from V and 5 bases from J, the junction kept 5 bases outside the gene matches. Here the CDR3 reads CASSLAGGNGDTQYF. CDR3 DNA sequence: TGCGCCAGCAGCTTAGCGGGGGGGAACGGAGATACGCAGTATTTT.

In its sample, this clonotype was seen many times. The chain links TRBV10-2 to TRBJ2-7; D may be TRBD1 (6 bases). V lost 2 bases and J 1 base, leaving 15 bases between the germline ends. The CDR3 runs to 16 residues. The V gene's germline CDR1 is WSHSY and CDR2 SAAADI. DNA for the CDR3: TGCGCCAGCAGTGAGGGCAGGGGAGAACCTTCCTACGAGCAGTACGTC. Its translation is CASSEGRGEPSYEQYV.

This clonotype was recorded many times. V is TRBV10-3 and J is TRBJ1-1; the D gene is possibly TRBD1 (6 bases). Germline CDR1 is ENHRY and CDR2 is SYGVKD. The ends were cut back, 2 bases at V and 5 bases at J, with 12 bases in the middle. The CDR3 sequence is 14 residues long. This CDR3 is CAISEGQGITEAFF. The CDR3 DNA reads TGTGCCATCAGTGAGGGTCAGGGGATAACTGAAGCTTTCTTT.

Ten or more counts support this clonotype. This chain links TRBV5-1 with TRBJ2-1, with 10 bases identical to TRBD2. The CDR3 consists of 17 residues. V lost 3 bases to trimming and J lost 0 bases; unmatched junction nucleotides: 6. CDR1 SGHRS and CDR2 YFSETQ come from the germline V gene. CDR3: CASSYTSGESSYNEQFF. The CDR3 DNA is TGCGCCAGCAGCTACACTAGCGGGGAGAGCTCCTACAATGAGCAGTTCTTC.

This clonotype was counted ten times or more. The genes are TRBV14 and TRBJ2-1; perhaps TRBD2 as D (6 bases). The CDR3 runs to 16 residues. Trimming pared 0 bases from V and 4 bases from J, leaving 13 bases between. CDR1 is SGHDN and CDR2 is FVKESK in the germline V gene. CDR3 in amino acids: CASSQDGGMGYNEQFF. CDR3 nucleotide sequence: TGTGCCAGCAGCCAAGATGGAGGGATGGGGTACAATGAGCAGTTCTTC.

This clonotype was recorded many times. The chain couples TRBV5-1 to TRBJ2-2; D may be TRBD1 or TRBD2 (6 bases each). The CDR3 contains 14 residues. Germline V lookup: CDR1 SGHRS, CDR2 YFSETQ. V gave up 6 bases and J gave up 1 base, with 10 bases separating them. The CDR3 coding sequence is TGCGCCAGCAAAAGGGGGGAGAACACCGGGGAGCTGTTTTTT. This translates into CASKRGENTGELFF.

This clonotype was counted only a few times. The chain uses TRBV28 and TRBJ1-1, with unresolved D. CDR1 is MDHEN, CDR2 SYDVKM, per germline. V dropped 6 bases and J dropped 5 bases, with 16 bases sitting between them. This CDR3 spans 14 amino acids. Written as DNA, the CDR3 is TGTGCCAGCAGCTCCCCCCGGAGTGGGACTGAAGCTTTCTTT. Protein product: CASSSPRSGTEAFF.

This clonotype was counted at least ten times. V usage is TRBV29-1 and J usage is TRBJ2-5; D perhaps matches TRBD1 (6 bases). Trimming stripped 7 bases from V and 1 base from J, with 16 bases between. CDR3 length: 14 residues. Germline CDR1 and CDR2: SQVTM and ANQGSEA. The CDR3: CSARSQGTQETQYF. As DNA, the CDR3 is TGCAGCGCCAGATCACAGGGAACCCAAGAGACCCAGTACTTC.

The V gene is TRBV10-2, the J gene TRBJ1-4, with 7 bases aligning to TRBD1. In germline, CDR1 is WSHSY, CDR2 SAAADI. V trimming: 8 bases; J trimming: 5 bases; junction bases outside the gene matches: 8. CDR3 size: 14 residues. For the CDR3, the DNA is TGCGCCAGCCGAAAGGACAGGCGGAATGAAAAACTGTTTTTT. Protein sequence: CASRKDRRNEKLFF.

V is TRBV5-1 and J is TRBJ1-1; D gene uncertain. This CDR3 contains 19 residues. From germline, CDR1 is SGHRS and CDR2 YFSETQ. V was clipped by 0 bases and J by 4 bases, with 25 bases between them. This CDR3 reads CASSLGLRRKRGIFTEAFF. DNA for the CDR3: TGCGCCAGCAGCTTGGGTTTGCGGAGAAAAAGAGGGATTTTCACTGAAGCTTTCTTT.

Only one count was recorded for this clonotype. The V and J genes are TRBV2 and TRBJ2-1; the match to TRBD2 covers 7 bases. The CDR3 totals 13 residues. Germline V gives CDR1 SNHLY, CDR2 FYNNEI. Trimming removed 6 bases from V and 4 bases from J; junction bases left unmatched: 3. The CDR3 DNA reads TGTGCCAGCAGGCCGGGACTATACAATGAGCAGTTCTTC. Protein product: CASRPGLYNEQFF. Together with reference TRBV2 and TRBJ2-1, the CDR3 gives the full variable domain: EPEVTQTPSHQVTQMGQEVILRCVPISNHLYFYWYRQILGQKVEFLVSFYNNEISEKSEIFDDQFSVERPDGSNFTLKIRSTKLEDSAMYFCASRPGLYNEQFFGPGTRLTVL.

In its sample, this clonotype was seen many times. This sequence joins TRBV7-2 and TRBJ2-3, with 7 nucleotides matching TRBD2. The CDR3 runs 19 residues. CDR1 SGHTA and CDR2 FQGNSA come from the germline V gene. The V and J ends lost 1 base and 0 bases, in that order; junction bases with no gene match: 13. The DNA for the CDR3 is TGTGCCAGCAGCTTAGGTCGGTGGGAGGGTGAACGAAGCACAGATACGCAGTATTTT. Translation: CASSLGRWEGERSTDTQYF. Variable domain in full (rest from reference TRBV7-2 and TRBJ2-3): GAGVSQSPSNKVTEKGKDVELRCDPISGHTALYWYRQSLGQGLEFLIYFQGNSAPDKSGLPSDRFSAERTGGSVSTLTIQRTQQEDSAVYLCASSLGRWEGERSTDTQYFGPGTRLTVL.

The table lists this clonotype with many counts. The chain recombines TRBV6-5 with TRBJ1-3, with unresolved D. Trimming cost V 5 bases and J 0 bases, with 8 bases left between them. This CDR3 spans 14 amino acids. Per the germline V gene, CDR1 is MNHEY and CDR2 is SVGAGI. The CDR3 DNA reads TGTGCCAGCAGTACTGTAAGCTCTGGAAACACCATATATTTT. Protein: CASSTVSSGNTIYF.

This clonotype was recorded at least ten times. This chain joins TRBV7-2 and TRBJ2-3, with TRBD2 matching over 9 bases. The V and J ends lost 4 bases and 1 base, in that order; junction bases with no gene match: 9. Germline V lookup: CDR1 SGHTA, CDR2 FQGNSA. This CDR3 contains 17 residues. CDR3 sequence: CASSSRKSSGGTDTQYF. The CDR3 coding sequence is TGTGCCAGCAGCTCCCGGAAATCTAGCGGGGGCACAGATACGCAGTATTTT.

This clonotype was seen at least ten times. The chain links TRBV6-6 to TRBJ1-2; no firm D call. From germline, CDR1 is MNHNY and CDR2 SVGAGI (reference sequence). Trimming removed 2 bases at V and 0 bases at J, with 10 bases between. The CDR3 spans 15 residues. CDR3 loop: CASSYGRTANYGYTF. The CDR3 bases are TGTGCCAGCAGTTACGGACGAACTGCTAACTATGGCTACACCTTC.

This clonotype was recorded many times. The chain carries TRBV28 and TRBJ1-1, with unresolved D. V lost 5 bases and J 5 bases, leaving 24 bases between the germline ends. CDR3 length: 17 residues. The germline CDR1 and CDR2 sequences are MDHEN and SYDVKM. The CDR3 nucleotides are TGTGCCAGCAGTCCCCCCGGGCTCGGGGATCGGAGGACTGAAGCTTTCTTT. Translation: CASSPPGLGDRRTEAFF.

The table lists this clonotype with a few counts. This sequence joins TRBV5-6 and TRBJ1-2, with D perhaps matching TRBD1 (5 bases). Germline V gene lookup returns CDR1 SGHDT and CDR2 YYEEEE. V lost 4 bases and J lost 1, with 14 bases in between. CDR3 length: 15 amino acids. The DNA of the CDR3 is TGTGCCAGCAGCCCGGGGACCTTTTTTAACTATGGCTACACCTTC. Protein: CASSPGTFFNYGYTF.

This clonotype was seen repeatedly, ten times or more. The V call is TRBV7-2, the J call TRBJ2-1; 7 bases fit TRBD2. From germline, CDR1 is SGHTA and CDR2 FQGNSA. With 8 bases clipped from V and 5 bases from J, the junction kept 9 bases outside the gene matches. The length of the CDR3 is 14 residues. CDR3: CASWGGVHNNEQFF. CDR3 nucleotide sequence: TGTGCCAGCTGGGGGGGGGTCCACAACAATGAGCAGTTCTTC.

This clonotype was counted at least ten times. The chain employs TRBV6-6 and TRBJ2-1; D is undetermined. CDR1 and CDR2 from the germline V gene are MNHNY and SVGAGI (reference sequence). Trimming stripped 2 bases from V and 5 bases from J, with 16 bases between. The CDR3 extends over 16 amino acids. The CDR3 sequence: CASSYERLLPDNEQFF. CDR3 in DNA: TGTGCCAGCAGTTACGAGAGGTTGCTACCGGACAATGAGCAGTTCTTC.

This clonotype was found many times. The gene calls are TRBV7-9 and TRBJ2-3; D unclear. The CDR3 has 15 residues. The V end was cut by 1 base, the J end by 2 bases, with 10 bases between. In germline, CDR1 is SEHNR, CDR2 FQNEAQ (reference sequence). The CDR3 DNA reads TGTGCCAGCAGCTTAGGTGCTACCTACACAGATACGCAGTATTTT. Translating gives CASSLGATYTDTQYF.

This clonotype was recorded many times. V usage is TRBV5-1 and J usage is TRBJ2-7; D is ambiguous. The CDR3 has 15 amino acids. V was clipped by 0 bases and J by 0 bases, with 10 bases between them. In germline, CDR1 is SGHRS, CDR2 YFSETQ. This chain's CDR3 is CASSLATGFSYEQYF. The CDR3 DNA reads TGCGCCAGCAGCTTGGCCACCGGTTTCTCCTACGAGCAGTACTTC.